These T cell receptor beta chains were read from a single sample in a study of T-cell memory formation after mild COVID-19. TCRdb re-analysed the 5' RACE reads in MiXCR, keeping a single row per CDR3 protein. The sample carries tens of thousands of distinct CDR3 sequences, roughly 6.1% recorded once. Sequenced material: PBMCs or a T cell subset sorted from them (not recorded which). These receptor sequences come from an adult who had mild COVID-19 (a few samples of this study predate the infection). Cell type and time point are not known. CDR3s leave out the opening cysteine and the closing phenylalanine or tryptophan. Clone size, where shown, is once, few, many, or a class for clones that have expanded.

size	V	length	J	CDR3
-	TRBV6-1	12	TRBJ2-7	ASRKDRGTYEQY
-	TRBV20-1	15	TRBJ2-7	SARDRPSGGVSYEQY
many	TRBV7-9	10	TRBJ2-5	ASRWDQETQY
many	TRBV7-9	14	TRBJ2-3	ASSHRGQTSTDTQY
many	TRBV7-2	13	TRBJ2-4	ASSLQVLAKNIQY
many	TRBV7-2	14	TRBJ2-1	ASRTTSGSSYNEQF
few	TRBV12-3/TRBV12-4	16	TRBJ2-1	ASSSLGGLAGGNNEQF
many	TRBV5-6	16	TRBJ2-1	ASSVTSGRANSYNEQF
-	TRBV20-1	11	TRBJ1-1	SARDLMATEAF
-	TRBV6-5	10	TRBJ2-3	ASGRSTDTQY
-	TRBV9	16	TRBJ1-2	ASSPRLGGNGMGYGYT
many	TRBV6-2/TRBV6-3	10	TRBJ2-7	ASSSSTGLQD
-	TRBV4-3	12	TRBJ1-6	ASSSVHANSPLH
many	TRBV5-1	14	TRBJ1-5	ASSWTGGGGNQPQH
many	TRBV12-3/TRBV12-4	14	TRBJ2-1	ASSETTAGAYNEQF
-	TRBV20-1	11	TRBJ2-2	SATGTNTGELF
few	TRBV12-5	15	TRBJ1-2	ASGLVLGQDANYGYT
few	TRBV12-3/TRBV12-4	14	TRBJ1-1	ASSKGSRVMNTEAF
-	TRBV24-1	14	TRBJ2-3	ATSDWGTGSTDTQY